This TCR beta chain was found in a study of blood T cell repertoires in COVID-19. Study information: Researchers got acute and convalescent COVID-19 samples from the United States, Italy and Spain. PBMCs, B-cell-depleted T cells, or T cells provided the cDNA or gDNA that made up the material.

This CDR3 has 14 amino acids. Germline CDR1 is SGHTA and CDR2 is FQGNSA. V was cut by 8 bases and J by 8 bases, with 21 bases left in between. In the original workflow: Amplified reference gene primers provided the basis for estimating nucleated cell counts. TCRdb's table, derived via immunoSEQ multiplex PCR, lists solely in-frame clones and lacks some. The V and J calls and clone size come from that table; D and trimming were worked out from the DNA. This table has some 250,000 clones, around 86% appearing once. The TCR was taken from a woman aged 70 to 79 with active or convalescent COVID-19. This chain connects TRBV7-2 to TRBJ2-5, with D tentatively TRBD2 (7 bases). The sequencing input was peripheral blood. CDR3 sequence reads: CASGSWGGLRTQYF. DNA of the CDR3: TGTGCCAGCGGTTCCTGGGGGGGCCTAAGAACCCAGTACTTC.